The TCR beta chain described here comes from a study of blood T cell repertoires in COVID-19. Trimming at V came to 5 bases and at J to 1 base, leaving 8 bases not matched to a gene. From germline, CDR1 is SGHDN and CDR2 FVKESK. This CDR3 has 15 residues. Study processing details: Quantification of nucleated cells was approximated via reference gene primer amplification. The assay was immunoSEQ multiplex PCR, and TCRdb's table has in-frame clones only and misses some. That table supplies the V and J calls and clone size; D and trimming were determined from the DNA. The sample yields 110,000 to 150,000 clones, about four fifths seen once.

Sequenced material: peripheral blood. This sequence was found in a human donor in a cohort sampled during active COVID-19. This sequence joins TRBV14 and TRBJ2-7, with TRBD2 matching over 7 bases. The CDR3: CASSFLAGGSYEQYF. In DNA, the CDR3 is TGTGCCAGCAGCTTCTTAGCGGGTGGGTCCTACGAGCAGTACTTC.